This T cell receptor (beta chain) was sequenced for a study of shared clonotypes between healthy human individuals. About the research overall: The study used three CD4 naive, three CD4 memory, two CD8 naive and one CD8 memory plate per donor.

This table comes from immunoSEQ multiplex PCR, and its TCRdb copy is limited to in-frame clones, with some not included. This table has a few million clones, 93% appearing once. The sequence was collected from a man between 18 and 35 years old in good health. Some clones in this sample may be carry-over from other donors' samples. Source material: naive CD4+ T cells from PBMCs. This sample's subset: CD45RA+ positively selected.

The CDR3 sequence is CASSGQPSNEKLFF. The CDR3 region has the DNA TGTGCCAGTAGTGGACAGCCCTCTAATGAAAAACTGTTTTTT. V gene TRBV19 combines with J gene TRBJ1-4; a weak D match, TRBD1 (6 bases). V was pared by 5 bases and J by 3 bases, with 10 bases between. The CDR3 is made up of 14 amino acids. Germline CDR1 and CDR2: LNHDA and SQIVND (reference sequence).